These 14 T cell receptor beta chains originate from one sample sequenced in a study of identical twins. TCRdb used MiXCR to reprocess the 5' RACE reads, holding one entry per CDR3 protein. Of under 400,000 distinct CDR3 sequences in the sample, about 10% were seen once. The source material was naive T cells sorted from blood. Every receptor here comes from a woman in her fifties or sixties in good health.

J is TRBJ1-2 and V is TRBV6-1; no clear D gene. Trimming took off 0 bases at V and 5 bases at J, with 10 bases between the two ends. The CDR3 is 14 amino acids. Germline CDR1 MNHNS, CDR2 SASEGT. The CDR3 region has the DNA TGTGCCAGCAGTGAAGCTGGACGGTGGTATGGCTACACCTTC. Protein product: CASSEAGRWYGYTF.

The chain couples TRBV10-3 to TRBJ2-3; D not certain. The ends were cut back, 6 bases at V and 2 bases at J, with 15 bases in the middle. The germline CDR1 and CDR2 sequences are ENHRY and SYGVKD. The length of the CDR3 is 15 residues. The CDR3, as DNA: TGTGCCATCAGACCCGACCCCCGAGACACAGATACGCAGTATTTT. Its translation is CAIRPDPRDTDTQYF.

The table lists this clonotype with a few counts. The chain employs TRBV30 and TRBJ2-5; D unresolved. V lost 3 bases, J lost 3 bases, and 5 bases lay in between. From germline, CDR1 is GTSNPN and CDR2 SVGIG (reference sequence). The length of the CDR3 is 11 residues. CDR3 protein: CAWSRKETQYF. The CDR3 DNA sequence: TGTGCCTGGAGCCGTAAAGAGACCCAGTACTTC.

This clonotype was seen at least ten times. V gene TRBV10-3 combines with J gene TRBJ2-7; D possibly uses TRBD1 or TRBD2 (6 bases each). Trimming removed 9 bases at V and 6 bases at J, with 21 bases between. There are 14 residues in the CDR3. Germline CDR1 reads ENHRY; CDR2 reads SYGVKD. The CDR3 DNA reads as TGTGCCATAGGGGACTCGGGACAACCTTCCGAGCAGTACTTC. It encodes CAIGDSGQPSEQYF.

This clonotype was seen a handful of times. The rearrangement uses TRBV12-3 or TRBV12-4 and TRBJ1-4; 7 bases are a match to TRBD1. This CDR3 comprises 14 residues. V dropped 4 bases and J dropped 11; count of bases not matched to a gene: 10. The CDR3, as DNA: TGTGCCAGCAGTTATATCGGGGGGACAGCCAAACTGTTTTTT. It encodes CASSYIGGTAKLFF.

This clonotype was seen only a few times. CDR3 bases: TGTGCCAGCAGTTACTCCGAGGGCGGCTACACCTTC. Its translation is CASSYSEGGYTF. V and J are TRBV6-5 and TRBJ1-2; D not resolved. The CDR3 is 12 amino acids. Germline CDR1 is MNHEY and CDR2 is SVGAGI. V lost 0 bases and J lost 8, with 7 bases in between.

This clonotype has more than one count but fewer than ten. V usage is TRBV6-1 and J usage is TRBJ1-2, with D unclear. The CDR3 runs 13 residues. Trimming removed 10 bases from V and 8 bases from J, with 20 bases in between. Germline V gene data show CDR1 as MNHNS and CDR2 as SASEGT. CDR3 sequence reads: CATTSWGREGYTF. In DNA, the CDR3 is TGTGCCACAACCTCGTGGGGAAGGGAGGGCTACACCTTC.

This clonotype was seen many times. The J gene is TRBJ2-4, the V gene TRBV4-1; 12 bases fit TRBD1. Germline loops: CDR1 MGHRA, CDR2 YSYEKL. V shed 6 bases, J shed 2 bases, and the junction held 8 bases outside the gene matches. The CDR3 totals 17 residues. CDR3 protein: CASRPPGQGATKNIQYF. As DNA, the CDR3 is TGCGCCAGCAGACCCCCGGGACAGGGGGCGACCAAAAACATTCAGTACTTC.

CDR3 bases: TGTGCCAGCAGTGCCCTCCGGAGGCGCCAAGAGACCCAGTACTTC. It codes for CASSALRRRQETQYF. The chain carries TRBV2 and TRBJ2-5; tentatively, D is TRBD2 (5 bases). Per the germline V gene, CDR1 is SNHLY and CDR2 is FYNNEI. Deletions cut 4 bases from V and 1 base from J, with 13 bases between. The CDR3 is 15 residues long.

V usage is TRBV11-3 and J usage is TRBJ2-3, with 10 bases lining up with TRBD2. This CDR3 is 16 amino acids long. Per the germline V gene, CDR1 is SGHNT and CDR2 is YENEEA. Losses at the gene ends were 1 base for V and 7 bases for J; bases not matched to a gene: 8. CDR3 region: CASSLVPAGGPHTQYF. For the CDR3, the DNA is TGTGCCAGCAGCTTAGTGCCAGCGGGAGGGCCACATACGCAGTATTTT.

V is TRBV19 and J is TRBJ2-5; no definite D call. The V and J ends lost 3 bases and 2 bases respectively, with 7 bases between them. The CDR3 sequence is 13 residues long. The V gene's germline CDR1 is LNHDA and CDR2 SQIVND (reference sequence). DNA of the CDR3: TGTGCCAGTAGTATTGTGGCACAAGAGACCCAGTACTTC. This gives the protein CASSIVAQETQYF.

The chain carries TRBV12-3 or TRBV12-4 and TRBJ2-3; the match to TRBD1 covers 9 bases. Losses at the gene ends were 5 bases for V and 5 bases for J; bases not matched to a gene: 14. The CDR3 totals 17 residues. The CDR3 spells CASSLRRGQGFLDTQYF. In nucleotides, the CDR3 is TGTGCCAGCAGTCTCAGGCGGGGACAGGGATTCCTAGATACGCAGTATTTT.

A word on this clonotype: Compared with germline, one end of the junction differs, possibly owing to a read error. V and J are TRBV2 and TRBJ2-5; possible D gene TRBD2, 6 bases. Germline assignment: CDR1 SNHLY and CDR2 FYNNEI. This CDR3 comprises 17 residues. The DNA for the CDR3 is TGTGCCAGCAGAGAAGACAGTCCGGGACTGAGGAGTGGGACCCAGTACTTC. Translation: CASREDSPGLRSGTQYF.

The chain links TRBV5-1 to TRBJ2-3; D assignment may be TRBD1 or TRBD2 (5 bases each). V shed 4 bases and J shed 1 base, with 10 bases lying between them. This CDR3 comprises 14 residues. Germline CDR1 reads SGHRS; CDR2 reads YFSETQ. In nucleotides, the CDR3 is TGCGCCAGCAGCCCTCGGGGCCGCACAGATACGCAGTATTTT. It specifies CASSPRGRTDTQYF.